This T cell receptor beta chain was observed in a study of blood T cell repertoires in COVID-19. This clone was detected only once. Between the trimmed V and J ends, which lost 5 bases and 1 base, there was a span of 8 bases. Germline CDR1 and CDR2: LNHNV and YYDKDF (reference sequence). The CDR3 loop spans 13 amino acids. Produced via immunoSEQ multiplex PCR; TCRdb's table is partial and in-frame only. The table lists over 150,000 clones, over 90% of them singletons, with approximately 0.48% in the top ten. The sequenced material came from peripheral blood. The rearrangement uses TRBV15 and TRBJ1-1; D call uncertain. The clonotype was recovered from a man aged 50-60 years with acute or convalescent COVID-19. Here the CDR3 DNA reads TGTGCCACCAGCCTAAGCCAGAACACTGAAGCTTTCTTT. This gives the protein CATSLSQNTEAFF. The whole variable domain, filled in from reference TRBV15 and TRBJ1-1, reads DAMVIQNPRYQVTQFGKPVTLSCSQTLNHNVMYWYQQKSSQAPKLLFHYYDKDFNNEADTPDNFQSRRPNTSFCFLDIRSPGLGDTAMYLCATSLSQNTEAFFGQGTRLTVV.